A selection of T cell receptor beta chains follows, all from one sample in a study of blood T cell repertoires in COVID-19. Profiled with immunoSEQ multiplex PCR; TCRdb holds only in-frame clones, not every one. The repertoire holds 200,000 to 250,000 clones, with 85% to 90% as singletons. Source material: PBMCs or T cells enriched from blood (not recorded which). These receptors came from a woman between 45 and 60 years old with acute COVID-19. The CDR3 runs from the conserved cysteine through the conserved F or W. A D gene is named only where the DNA matches it firmly. Size values are once, few and many counts, or a class for expanded clones, and some rows have none.

abundance,v_gene,j_gene,d_gene,CDR3aa,CDR3nt
NA,TRBV24-1,TRBJ1-5,TRBD1,CATSDLGQGAPQPQHF,TGTGCCACCAGTGATTTAGGACAGGGGGCACCTCAGCCCCAGCATTTT
NA,TRBV3-1/TRBV3-2,TRBJ2-2,NA,CASSQLDGANTGELFF,TGTGCCAGCAGCCAATTAGACGGAGCGAACACCGGGGAGCTGTTTTTT
once,TRBV27,TRBJ2-1,TRBD1,CASSPIPTGSSYNEQFF,TGTGCCAGCAGTCCTATCCCGACAGGGTCGTCCTACAATGAGCAGTTCTTC
NA,TRBV10-3,TRBJ1-5,NA,CAIQGANSNQPQHF,TGTGCCATACAGGGTGCGAATAGCAATCAGCCCCAGCATTTT
NA,TRBV28,TRBJ2-5,NA,CASSLPRGRETQYF,TGTGCCAGCAGTTTACCCAGGGGGAGGGAGACCCAGTACTTC
few,TRBV15,TRBJ2-5,TRBD1,CATSSHRDRGRETQYF,TGTGCCACCAGCAGCCACCGGGACAGGGGGCGAGAGACCCAGTACTTC
NA,TRBV9,TRBJ2-3,TRBD2,CASSVGLAGGTDTQYF,TGTGCCAGCAGCGTAGGACTAGCGGGGGGCACAGATACGCAGTATTTT
NA,TRBV11-3,TRBJ2-3,TRBD1,CASSSGQGTDTQYF,TGTGCCAGCAGCTCTGGACAGGGGACGGATACGCAGTATTTT
NA,TRBV27,TRBJ2-7,NA,CASSGTDRSSYEQYF,TGTGCCAGCAGTGGTACCGACAGGAGCTCCTACGAGCAGTACTTC
NA,TRBV27,TRBJ1-1,NA,CASSQVGTLKAFF,TGTGCCAGCAGTCAGGTGGGGACTCTCAAAGCTTTCTTT
NA,TRBV7-2,TRBJ1-4,NA,CASSLVQTPNEKLFF,TGTGCCAGCAGCTTAGTACAGACCCCTAATGAAAAACTGTTTTTT
few,TRBV5-1,TRBJ1-1,NA,CASSLTRVVTEAFF,TGCGCCAGCAGCTTGACCAGGGTGGTAACTGAAGCTTTCTTT
NA,TRBV24-1,TRBJ2-1,NA,CATSDNGLNNEQFF,TGTGCCACCAGTGATAATGGCCTGAACAATGAGCAGTTCTTC
NA,TRBV30,TRBJ2-3,NA,CAWSVGGTADTQYF,TGTGCCTGGAGTGTCGGAGGGACGGCAGATACGCAGTATTTT
NA,TRBV30,TRBJ2-7,NA,CAWSTAGGAGYEQYF,TGTGCCTGGAGTACCGCTGGCGGAGCTGGTTACGAGCAGTACTTC
NA,TRBV28,TRBJ2-1,NA,CASSLWGGSYNEQFF,TGTGCCAGCAGTTTATGGGGGGGCTCCTACAATGAGCAGTTCTTC
few,TRBV18,TRBJ1-2,TRBD1,CASSRGTANYGYTF,TGTGCCAGCTCACGCGGGACAGCGAACTATGGCTACACCTTC
NA,TRBV19,TRBJ2-7,TRBD2,CASRGPYSGRADEQYF,TGTGCCAGTAGGGGCCCTTACAGCGGGAGGGCGGACGAGCAGTACTTC
NA,TRBV7-3,TRBJ2-1,TRBD2,CASSRGLAGGEQFF,TGTGCCAGCAGCCGAGGACTAGCGGGAGGTGAGCAGTTCTTC
once,TRBV15,TRBJ2-3,NA,CATSPRHTAGDRDTDTQYF,TGTGCCACCAGCCCCAGACACACAGCGGGGGACAGGGACACAGATACGCAGTATTTT
NA,TRBV6-5,TRBJ1-1,TRBD1,CASSYEGQGITEAFF,TGTGCCAGCAGTTACGAGGGACAGGGGATTACTGAAGCTTTCTTT
NA,TRBV2,TRBJ2-3,TRBD1,CASGTDGTDTQYF,TGTGCCAGCGGGACAGATGGCACAGATACGCAGTATTTT
NA,TRBV18,TRBJ1-1,TRBD1,CASSILDREVTEAFF,TGTGCCAGCTCAATTTTGGACAGGGAGGTCACTGAAGCTTTCTTT